This TCR beta chain was recorded in a study of blood T cell repertoires in COVID-19 (dated by TCRdb to about 2020). Notes on the research overall: Samples from collaborators originated in the United States, Italy and Spain and spanned both the acute and convalescent phases of COVID-19. Where available, HLA class I and class II types were taken from metadata supplied by the sample provider and were not determined by assay-based typing. Deeply sampled blood TCRbeta repertoires from subjects exposed to, actively infected with, or recovered from COVID-19 were included in the dataset. The samples were drawn from the first 160 participants of the ongoing ImmuneRACE study and from 1,200 or so subjects provided by 6 global collaborators. The material from the prospective study consisted of cDNA or gDNA derived from T cells, B-cell-depleted T cells, or PBMCs. Sample metadata almost always included a de-identified subject ID, COVID-19 status, age in years and sex. The repertoires were released in a freely available public database intended as a resource for research on the immune response to SARS-CoV-2.

TCRbeta CDR3 regions were amplified from genomic DNA by means of the immunoSEQ Assay, a bias-controlled multiplex PCR. Turning to the authors' computational methods: The number of nucleated cells in each sample was estimated from the amplification of reference gene primers within the assay. To quantify the absolute abundance of each unique TCRbeta CDR3 rearrangement, sequence reads were collapsed and filtered. For each sample, productive Simpson clonality was calculated by taking the square root of Simpson's diversity index across productive rearrangements. Imported from immuneACCESS, the table was reduced by TCRdb to in-frame sequences with V and J called. These copies leave out some clones; in studies compared against another copy, an unresolved V gene accounts for under half, and the cause of the remainder is not known. V and J calls plus clone size are reproduced from that table; the DNA served to infer D and trimming. The sample table shows roughly 68,000 clones, and approximately 80% are seen once. Approximately 4% of the sample is taken by the ten largest.

On the study overall, not on this receptor specifically: How much clinical and demographic metadata was included differed by source and by participant, and the metadata was provided uncurated.

In the germline V gene, CDR1 corresponds to SQVTM and CDR2 to ANQGSEA. V has 4 bases trimmed and J has 0 bases trimmed; junction bases matching no gene number 4. Counted from cysteine to phenylalanine, this CDR3 has 15 amino acids. Only CDR3 DNA remains: 45 bases, in frame from the first base. As for this clone: Its antigen is not yet known. No much larger clone is present one base from it, and per-base qualities are unavailable.

Participants in the prospective study were aged roughly 18 to 95 years, lived in 20 to 25 United States geographic areas, and enrolled through a virtual design. To assign participants to cohorts, the prospective study relied on clinical history that participants themselves reported in a screening survey and a study questionnaire. In the prospective study, whole blood, serum and a nasopharyngeal or oropharyngeal swab were collected from each participant by mobile phlebotomists. Over a roughly 2-month period, participants in the prospective study had the option of providing additional blood draws and questionnaires. Before DNA extraction, prospective study blood samples were shipped either frozen or at room temperature.

This receptor was obtained from a woman aged 40 to 50 with acute COVID-19. The chain was built from TRBV29-1 and TRBJ2-1; TRBD2 aligns with 9 central bases. Sequences were obtained from PBMCs or T cells enriched from blood (not recorded which). The CDR3 region: CSVGSSGASYNEQFF. In nucleotides, the sequence is TGCAGCGTTGGCTCTAGCGGGGCCTCCTACAATGAGCAGTTCTTC.